The rows below give T cell receptor beta chains drawn from one sample of a study of cytomegalovirus exposure and HLA in healthy donors. The table came from immunoSEQ multiplex PCR; TCRdb's copy has only in-frame clones and leaves some out. The repertoire holds about 200,000 clones, with roughly 79% as singletons. Sequenced material: PBMCs. These receptors all stem from a man aged 30 to 39 in good health and CMV-seronegative. Each CDR3 is given with its conserved first and last residue. D genes are given only for firm matches. Only some rows state a clone size, as once, few, many or a class for expanded clones.

j_call: TRBJ1-5
d_call: .
clone_size: few
v_call: TRBV6-1
cdr3_nt: TGTGCCAGCAGTGAACGGCAGGAGGCCCAGCCCCAGCATTTT
cdr3_aa: CASSERQEAQPQHF

j_call: TRBJ2-1
d_call: .
clone_size: .
v_call: TRBV29-1
cdr3_nt: TGCAGCGTTCAGGTCGGCAATGAGCAGTTCTTC
cdr3_aa: CSVQVGNEQFF

j_call: TRBJ2-7
d_call: TRBD2
clone_size: .
v_call: TRBV11-1
cdr3_nt: TGTGCCAGCAGCTCTGGGACTAGCGACGAGCAGTACTTC
cdr3_aa: CASSSGTSDEQYF

j_call: TRBJ1-6
d_call: .
clone_size: few
v_call: TRBV7-9
cdr3_nt: TGTGCCAGCAGCGTCCAGGGGCCGCCTTCACCCCTCCACTTT
cdr3_aa: CASSVQGPPSPLHF

j_call: TRBJ2-1
d_call: TRBD1
clone_size: .
v_call: TRBV30
cdr3_nt: TGTGCCTGGAGAGTGCCCCTCTCGTCTCGGCAGGGGGCTGGGAATGAGCAGTTCTTC
cdr3_aa: CAWRVPLSSRQGAGNEQFF

j_call: TRBJ2-3
d_call: TRBD2
clone_size: .
v_call: TRBV5-6
cdr3_nt: TGTGCCAGCAGCTCATTCGGACTAGCGACAGATACGCAGTATTTT
cdr3_aa: CASSSFGLATDTQYF

j_call: TRBJ2-7
d_call: .
clone_size: .
v_call: TRBV27
cdr3_nt: TGTGCCAGCAGTTTAGACGGGATAGGTAGATACGAGCAGTACTTC
cdr3_aa: CASSLDGIGRYEQYF

j_call: TRBJ2-3
d_call: TRBD1
clone_size: .
v_call: TRBV11-3
cdr3_nt: TGTGCCAGCAGCTTAATGGGACAGGGCGGAACAGATACGCAGTATTTT
cdr3_aa: CASSLMGQGGTDTQYF

j_call: TRBJ2-2
d_call: TRBD1
clone_size: .
v_call: TRBV10-1
cdr3_nt: TGCGCCAGCAGACCGGGACAGGGAAACACCGGGGAGCTGTTTTTT
cdr3_aa: CASRPGQGNTGELFF

j_call: TRBJ2-1
d_call: .
clone_size: .
v_call: TRBV6-5
cdr3_nt: TGTGCCAGCAGCCCATTGGCAGGAATTTACAATGAGCAGTTCTTC
cdr3_aa: CASSPLAGIYNEQFF

j_call: TRBJ2-3
d_call: TRBD2
clone_size: .
v_call: TRBV28
cdr3_nt: TGTGCCAGCAGTTTTGCGGGGCTAGCGGGCTCAGATACGCAGTATTTT
cdr3_aa: CASSFAGLAGSDTQYF

j_call: TRBJ2-1
d_call: TRBD2
clone_size: .
v_call: TRBV19
cdr3_nt: TGTGCCAGTAGTATAGGAGGGCAAGCGGGAGGCTCCAACGAGCAGTTCTTC
cdr3_aa: CASSIGGQAGGSNEQFF

j_call: TRBJ2-2
d_call: TRBD1
clone_size: .
v_call: TRBV5-1
cdr3_nt: TGCGCCAGCAGCGGTATAGGGACAGGGCAGTCCGGGGAGCTGTTTTTT
cdr3_aa: CASSGIGTGQSGELFF

j_call: TRBJ2-7
d_call: TRBD1
clone_size: .
v_call: TRBV7-9
cdr3_nt: TGTGCCAGCAGCCCGTGGGGACAGTCATCCTACGAGCAGTACTTC
cdr3_aa: CASSPWGQSSYEQYF

j_call: TRBJ2-1
d_call: .
clone_size: .
v_call: TRBV6-1
cdr3_nt: TGTGCCAGCAGTGAAAGACAGCTGGGCTACAATGAGCAGTTCTTC
cdr3_aa: CASSERQLGYNEQFF

j_call: TRBJ2-7
d_call: TRBD1
clone_size: .
v_call: TRBV19
cdr3_nt: TGTGCCTCAGGGACAGGGGGATACGAGCAGTACTTC
cdr3_aa: CASGTGGYEQYF

j_call: TRBJ2-7
d_call: TRBD1
clone_size: .
v_call: TRBV7-9
cdr3_nt: TGTGCCAGCAGCTCGGACAGGGTCGGCTACGAGCAGTACTTC
cdr3_aa: CASSSDRVGYEQYF

j_call: TRBJ2-3
d_call: .
clone_size: .
v_call: TRBV5-1
cdr3_nt: TGCGCCAGCAGCTTTTTCGGTGCAGATACGCAGTATTTT
cdr3_aa: CASSFFGADTQYF

j_call: TRBJ2-7
d_call: .
clone_size: few
v_call: TRBV7-9
cdr3_nt: TGTGCCAGCGCCAAATTTGGGAGCGTCTCCTACGAGCAGTACTTC
cdr3_aa: CASAKFGSVSYEQYF

j_call: TRBJ1-3
d_call: TRBD1
clone_size: .
v_call: TRBV7-9
cdr3_nt: TGTGCCAGCAGCGGGGACAGTCAGTACACCATATATTTT
cdr3_aa: CASSGDSQYTIYF

j_call: TRBJ2-3
d_call: TRBD1
clone_size: .
v_call: TRBV29-1
cdr3_nt: TGCAGCGTCCGAGGGGGCAGTCGGGAAACAGATACGCAGTATTTT
cdr3_aa: CSVRGGSRETDTQYF

j_call: TRBJ2-2
d_call: TRBD2
clone_size: many
v_call: TRBV2
cdr3_nt: TGTGCCAGCAGTGAACTTATGGTCGGGACTAGCGAACACTACACCGGGGAGCTGTTTTTT
cdr3_aa: CASSELMVGTSEHYTGELFF

j_call: TRBJ2-7
d_call: TRBD2
clone_size: .
v_call: TRBV28
cdr3_nt: TGTGCCAGCACCTTATCTAGCGGAGTGACCTACGAGCAGTACTTC
cdr3_aa: CASTLSSGVTYEQYF

j_call: TRBJ1-2
d_call: .
clone_size: .
v_call: TRBV28
cdr3_nt: TGTGCCAGCAGCGCCCCCCCGGCCAGGTATGGCTACACCTTC
cdr3_aa: CASSAPPARYGYTF

j_call: TRBJ2-3
d_call: TRBD2
clone_size: .
v_call: TRBV6-5
cdr3_nt: TGTGCCAGCAGTTACTCGGCGGGAGAGTTCCCAGATACGCAGTATTTT
cdr3_aa: CASSYSAGEFPDTQYF

j_call: TRBJ2-7
d_call: TRBD2
clone_size: .
v_call: TRBV28
cdr3_nt: TGTGCCAGCAGTCCAGGTAGCGGGGACTCCTACGAGCAGTACTTC
cdr3_aa: CASSPGSGDSYEQYF

j_call: TRBJ2-7
d_call: .
clone_size: .
v_call: TRBV7-6
cdr3_nt: TGTGCCAGCAGCTTAGGGAAGGGGACCTACGAGCAGTACTTC
cdr3_aa: CASSLGKGTYEQYF

j_call: TRBJ2-7
d_call: TRBD1
clone_size: once
v_call: TRBV27
cdr3_nt: TGTGCCAGCAGTTTAGACAGGGGGGACGAGCAGTACTTC
cdr3_aa: CASSLDRGDEQYF

j_call: TRBJ2-1
d_call: TRBD2
clone_size: .
v_call: TRBV18
cdr3_nt: TGTGCCAGCTCACCCTTCCCCCTTAGCGGGAGAGACAATGAGCAGTTCTTC
cdr3_aa: CASSPFPLSGRDNEQFF

j_call: TRBJ1-2
d_call: .
clone_size: .
v_call: TRBV27
cdr3_nt: TGTGCCAGCAGTTTTCTGTCGGGTAGCGGCTATGGCTACACCTTC
cdr3_aa: CASSFLSGSGYGYTF

j_call: TRBJ2-2
d_call: TRBD2
clone_size: .
v_call: TRBV27
cdr3_nt: TGTGCCAGCAGCACTCTCCGGCAGCGGGAGGGCGGGGAGCTGTTTTTT
cdr3_aa: CASSTLRQREGGELFF

j_call: TRBJ1-2
d_call: .
clone_size: .
v_call: TRBV5-1
cdr3_nt: TGCGCCAGCAGCTTGGCCCAGGGGACGGAGGGCTACACCTTC
cdr3_aa: CASSLAQGTEGYTF

j_call: TRBJ2-3
d_call: TRBD1
clone_size: .
v_call: TRBV5-1
cdr3_nt: TGCGCCAGCAGCTGGCCCCAACGCAGGACAGGGATCCGCATGCTCACAGATACGCAGTATTTT
cdr3_aa: CASSWPQRRTGIRMLTDTQYF

j_call: TRBJ1-1
d_call: .
clone_size: .
v_call: TRBV18
cdr3_nt: TGTGCCAGCTCAGCCGGGGGGGGGACTGAAGCTTTCTTT
cdr3_aa: CASSAGGGTEAFF

j_call: TRBJ2-6
d_call: .
clone_size: .
v_call: TRBV6-1
cdr3_nt: TGTGCCAGCAGTGAAGACAGCTCTGGGGCCAACGTCCTGACTTTC
cdr3_aa: CASSEDSSGANVLTF

j_call: TRBJ1-1
d_call: TRBD1
clone_size: once
v_call: TRBV5-4
cdr3_nt: TGTGCCAGCAGGACAGGGATGAACACTGAAGCTTTCTTT
cdr3_aa: CASRTGMNTEAFF

j_call: TRBJ1-1
d_call: TRBD1
clone_size: .
v_call: TRBV28
cdr3_nt: TGTGCCACTCGGACAGGGTGGATGGCTGAAGCTTTCTTT
cdr3_aa: CATRTGWMAEAFF

j_call: TRBJ2-3
d_call: .
clone_size: .
v_call: TRBV11-2
cdr3_nt: TGTGCCAGCAGCTTCCTCCCTAGCAGCACAGATACGCAGTATTTT
cdr3_aa: CASSFLPSSTDTQYF

j_call: TRBJ1-4
d_call: .
clone_size: .
v_call: TRBV29-1
cdr3_nt: TGCAGCGTTGAGTCGCAGGGGTCAGATGAAAAACTGTTTTTT
cdr3_aa: CSVESQGSDEKLFF

j_call: TRBJ2-1
d_call: TRBD2
clone_size: .
v_call: TRBV19
cdr3_nt: TGTGCCAGTATGAGCGGGAGTGACAATGAGCAGTTCTTC
cdr3_aa: CASMSGSDNEQFF

j_call: TRBJ1-5
d_call: TRBD1
clone_size: .
v_call: TRBV6-1
cdr3_nt: TGTGCCAGCAGTGATCAGGGGGCGATTCAGCCCCAGCATTTT
cdr3_aa: CASSDQGAIQPQHF

j_call: TRBJ2-7
d_call: .
clone_size: .
v_call: TRBV28
cdr3_nt: TGTGCCACGAGCTACGAGCAGTACTTC
cdr3_aa: CATSYEQYF

j_call: TRBJ2-7
d_call: .
clone_size: few
v_call: TRBV6-1
cdr3_nt: TGTGCCAGCAGTGCCCTCCCTACAGTCGAGCAGTACTTC
cdr3_aa: CASSALPTVEQYF